This TCR beta chain was obtained from a study of blood T cell repertoires in COVID-19. Across the study: T cells, B-cell-depleted T cells, or PBMCs supplied cDNA or gDNA.

How the authors handled the data: Reference gene primers were amplified, and this amplification served to estimate nucleated cell counts. Sequencing used immunoSEQ multiplex PCR; TCRdb keeps in-frame clones, though not all of them. D and trimming were read from the DNA, whereas the V and J calls and clone size are those reported in that table. Among 25,000 to 35,000 clones listed, roughly 88% were seen once. A remark on this clone: Because the CDR3's place on the DNA is in doubt, the DNA is left out and the CDR3 is given as listed by TCRdb.

Per germline, CDR1 SGHRS and CDR2 YFSETQ. The CDR3 contains 14 residues when both ends are counted. This receptor was obtained from a human donor in a cohort sampled during active COVID-19. Input material: peripheral blood. The chain has TRBV5-1 and TRBJ2-1; TRBD1 is the table's D call, not checked against the DNA. The CDR3 reads CASSLGHFGNEQFF.